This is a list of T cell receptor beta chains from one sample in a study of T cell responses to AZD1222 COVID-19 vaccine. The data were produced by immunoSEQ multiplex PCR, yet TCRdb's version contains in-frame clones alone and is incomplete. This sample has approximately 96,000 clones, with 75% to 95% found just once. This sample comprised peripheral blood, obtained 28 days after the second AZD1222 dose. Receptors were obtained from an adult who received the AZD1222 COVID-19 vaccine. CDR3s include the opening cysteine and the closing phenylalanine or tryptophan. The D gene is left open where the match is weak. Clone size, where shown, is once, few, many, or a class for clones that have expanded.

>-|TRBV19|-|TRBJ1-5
CASSRWQNSNQPQHF
TGTGCCAGTTCTCGTTGGCAAAATAGCAATCAGCCCCAGCATTTT
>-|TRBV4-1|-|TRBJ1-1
CASSQPQMNTEAFF
TGCGCCAGCAGCCAGCCCCAGATGAACACTGAAGCTTTCTTT
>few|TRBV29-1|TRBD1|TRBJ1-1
CSVGDRERAEAFF
TGCAGCGTAGGGGACAGGGAGAGAGCTGAAGCTTTCTTT
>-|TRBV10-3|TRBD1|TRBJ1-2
CAISPDRGYGYTF
TGTGCCATCAGTCCCGACAGGGGCTATGGCTACACCTTC
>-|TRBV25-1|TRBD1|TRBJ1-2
CASSESGTGQPYGYTF
TGTGCCAGCAGTGAATCCGGGACAGGGCAGCCCTATGGCTACACCTTC
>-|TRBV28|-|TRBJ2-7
CASSLRGHEQYF
TGTGCCAGCAGTTTACGGGGTCACGAGCAGTACTTC
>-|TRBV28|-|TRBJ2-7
CASRKTVYEQYF
TGTGCCAGCAGGAAGACAGTCTACGAGCAGTACTTC
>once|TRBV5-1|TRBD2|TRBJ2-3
CASSALAGVGSTDTQYF
TGCGCCAGCAGCGCCCTAGCGGGAGTGGGCAGCACAGATACGCAGTATTTT
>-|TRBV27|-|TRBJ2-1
CASRYDRLSYNEQFF
TGTGCCAGCAGGTATGACCGGCTATCCTACAATGAGCAGTTCTTC
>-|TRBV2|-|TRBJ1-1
CASRSDSSGWTEAFF
TGTGCCAGCAGGAGCGACAGCTCCGGTTGGACTGAAGCTTTCTTT
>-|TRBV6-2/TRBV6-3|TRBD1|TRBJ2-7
CASSYSTGQGFGSSYEQYF
TGTGCCAGCAGTTACTCGACGGGACAGGGGTTCGGCAGCTCCTACGAGCAGTACTTC
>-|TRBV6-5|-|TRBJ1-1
CASKLNTEAFF
TGTGCCAGCAAACTGAACACTGAAGCTTTCTTT
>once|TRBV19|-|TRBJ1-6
CASSDRYGSPLHF
TGTGCCAGTTCCGACCGCTATGGTTCACCCCTCCACTTT
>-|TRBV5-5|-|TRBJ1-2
CASSNQGIYGYTF
TGTGCCAGCAGCAATCAGGGGATTTATGGCTACACCTTC
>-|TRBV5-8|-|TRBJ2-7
CASSLRTGMYF
TGTGCCAGCAGCTTGAGAACAGGCATGTACTTC
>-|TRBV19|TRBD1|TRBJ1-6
CASSIETGYSPLHF
TGTGCCAGTAGTATAGAGACAGGGTACTCACCCCTCCACTTT
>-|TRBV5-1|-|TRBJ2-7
CASSLVRGPHEQYF
TGCGCCAGCAGCTTGGTACGGGGCCCCCACGAGCAGTACTTC
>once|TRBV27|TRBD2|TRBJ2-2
CASSSGLAVTGELFF
TGTGCCAGCAGTTCGGGACTAGCGGTTACCGGGGAGCTGTTTTTT
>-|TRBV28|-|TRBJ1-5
CASSSATQGQPQHF
TGTGCCAGCAGTTCTGCAACCCAGGGGCAGCCCCAGCATTTT
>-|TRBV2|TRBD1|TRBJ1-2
CASSEARGQGARYGYTF
TGTGCCAGCAGTGAAGCGCGGGGACAGGGGGCGCGATATGGCTACACCTTC
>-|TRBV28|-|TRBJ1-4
CASNQGVEFEKLFF
TGTGCCAGCAACCAAGGGGTAGAGTTTGAAAAACTGTTTTTT
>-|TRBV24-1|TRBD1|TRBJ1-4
CATSEDAGGFIVANEKLFF
TGTGCCACCAGTGAGGACGCAGGGGGCTTTATCGTGGCTAATGAAAAACTGTTTTTT
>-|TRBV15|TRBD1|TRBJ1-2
CATSRGTDRGRGYTF
TGTGCCACCAGCAGAGGCACGGACAGGGGACGGGGCTACACCTTC
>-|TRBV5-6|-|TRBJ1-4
CASSFYGVREKLFF
TGTGCCAGCAGCTTTTACGGGGTCCGCGAAAAACTGTTTTTT
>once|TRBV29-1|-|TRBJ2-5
CSVGWGQETQYF
TGCAGCGTTGGGTGGGGCCAAGAGACCCAGTACTTC
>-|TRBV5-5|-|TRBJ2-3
CASSFRAYSMTIPDTQYF
TGTGCCAGCAGCTTCCGGGCATATTCGATGACAATTCCAGATACGCAGTATTTT
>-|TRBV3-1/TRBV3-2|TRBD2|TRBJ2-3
CASSPARSGRSDTQYF
TGTGCCAGCAGCCCCGCCCGAAGCGGGAGGTCAGATACGCAGTATTTT
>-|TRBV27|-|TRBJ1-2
CASSLNSQGDGYTF
TGTGCCAGCAGTTTAAATTCCCAGGGAGATGGCTACACCTTC
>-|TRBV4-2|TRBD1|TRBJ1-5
CASSQGDRAYQPQHF
TGTGCCAGCAGCCAAGGGGACAGGGCGTATCAGCCCCAGCATTTT
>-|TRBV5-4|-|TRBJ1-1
CASSLERTTAKAFF
TGTGCCAGCAGCTTGGAACGGACAACCGCCAAAGCTTTCTTT
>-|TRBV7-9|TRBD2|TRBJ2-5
CASSPGLGGPQYF
TGTGCCAGCAGCCCGGGACTAGGGGGTCCCCAGTACTTC
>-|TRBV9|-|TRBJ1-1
CASSVRQGNTEAFF
TGTGCCAGCAGCGTAAGGCAGGGAAACACTGAAGCTTTCTTT
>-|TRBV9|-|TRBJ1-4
CASSVGGTNEKLFF
TGTGCCAGCAGCGTAGGGGGTACTAATGAAAAACTGTTTTTT
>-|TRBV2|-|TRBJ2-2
CASKFGRGVGELFF
TGTGCCAGCAAATTCGGGCGTGGTGTCGGGGAGCTGTTTTTT
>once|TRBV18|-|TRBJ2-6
CASSPTTGSLSGANVLTF
TGTGCCAGCTCACCGACCACAGGTTCTCTCTCTGGGGCCAACGTCCTGACTTTC
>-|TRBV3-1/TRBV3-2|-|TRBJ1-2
CASSRVESYGYTF
TGTGCCAGCAGCCGAGTAGAGTCCTATGGCTACACCTTC
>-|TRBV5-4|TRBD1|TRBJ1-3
CASSWDSGGNTIYF
TGTGCCAGCAGCTGGGACAGTGGTGGAAACACCATATATTTT
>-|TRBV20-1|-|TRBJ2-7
CSASKSSASYEQYF
TGCAGTGCTAGTAAGTCTAGCGCCTCCTACGAGCAGTACTTC
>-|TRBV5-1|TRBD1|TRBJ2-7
CASSLSGQGYEQYF
TGCGCCAGCAGCTTATCCGGACAGGGCTACGAGCAGTACTTC
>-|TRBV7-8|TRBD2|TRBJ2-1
CASRSLLAGNNEQFF
TGTGCCAGCAGGTCATTACTAGCGGGAAACAATGAGCAGTTCTTC
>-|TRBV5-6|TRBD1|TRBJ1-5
CASSLGGTVNQPQHF
TGTGCCAGCAGCTTGGGCGGGACAGTTAATCAGCCCCAGCATTTT
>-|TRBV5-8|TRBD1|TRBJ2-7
CASSLRQGAYEQYF
TGTGCCAGCAGCTTGCGGCAGGGGGCCTACGAGCAGTACTTC
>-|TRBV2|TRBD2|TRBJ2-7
CASSASGSLLEEQYF
TGTGCCAGCAGTGCAAGCGGGAGCTTACTAGAAGAGCAGTACTTC
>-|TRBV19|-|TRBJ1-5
CASSIDLNSLPFRPQHF
TGTGCCAGTAGTATAGATCTTAACAGCTTACCTTTTAGGCCCCAGCATTTT
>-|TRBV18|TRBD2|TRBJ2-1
CASSPNLGGLAGGRYNEQFF
TGTGCCAGCTCACCAAACCTAGGGGGGCTAGCGGGAGGCCGCTACAATGAGCAGTTCTTC
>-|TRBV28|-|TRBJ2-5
CASLGTPDETQYF
TGTGCCAGCCTTGGGACACCTGATGAGACCCAGTACTTC
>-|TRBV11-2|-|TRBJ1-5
CASSLGSGQPQHF
TGTGCCAGCAGCTTAGGGAGTGGTCAGCCCCAGCATTTT
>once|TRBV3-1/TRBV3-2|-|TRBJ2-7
CASSQDRGGHREQYF
TGTGCCAGCAGCCAAGATAGGGGGGGGCACCGCGAGCAGTACTTC
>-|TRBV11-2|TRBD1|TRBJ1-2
CASSVGGGQGYTF
TGTGCCAGCAGTGTAGGGGGCGGGCAGGGCTACACCTTC
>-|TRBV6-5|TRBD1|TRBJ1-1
CASIPTGYTEAFF
TGTGCCAGCATCCCGACAGGGTACACTGAAGCTTTCTTT